The 13 T cell receptor beta chains reported below all come from one sample, sequenced in a study of cytomegalovirus exposure and HLA in healthy donors. The repertoire was sequenced with immunoSEQ multiplex PCR; TCRdb's copy has only in-frame clones and lacks some. The data contain about 170,000 clones, roughly 90% of them singletons. The sample was PBMCs. The receptors originated from a woman aged 25 to 39 in good health and CMV-seronegative.

This clone was recorded a few times. V gene TRBV5-4 combines with J gene TRBJ1-2; D remains ambiguous. V was shortened by 1 base and J by 6 bases, with 16 bases between the two germline ends. The CDR3 covers 15 residues. Per the germline V gene, CDR1 is SGHNT and CDR2 is YYREEE (reference sequence). CDR3 protein: CASSLRTLGGNGYTF. The CDR3 DNA sequence: TGTGCCAGCAGCTTGAGGACCCTCGGAGGGAATGGCTACACCTTC.

V gene TRBV19 combines with J gene TRBJ1-2; no definite D call. The CDR3 contains 15 residues. The germline CDR1 and CDR2 sequences are LNHDA and SQIVND (reference sequence). Between the trimmed V and J ends, which lost 8 bases and 4 bases, there was a span of 20 bases. The CDR3 DNA reads as TGTGCCAGTCAGAACTTCAGGTCTCCTTTCTATGGCTACACCTTC. Its translation is CASQNFRSPFYGYTF.

The chain links TRBV14 to TRBJ2-1, with 11 positions matching TRBD2. V shed 5 bases, J shed 2 bases, and the junction held 2 bases outside the gene matches. CDR3 size: 15 residues. Germline values: CDR1 SGHDN, CDR2 FVKESK. The CDR3 coding sequence is TGTGCCAGCAGCATTAGCGGGGGGGCCTACAATGAGCAGTTCTTC. Protein product: CASSISGGAYNEQFF.

The chain couples TRBV7-2 to TRBJ2-7, with D perhaps matching TRBD1 or TRBD2 (6 bases each). Trimming removed 2 bases from V and 3 bases from J, with 14 bases in between. The CDR3 has 15 residues. Germline assignment: CDR1 SGHTA and CDR2 FQGNSA. The CDR3 sequence is CASSLSPGAHYEQYF. For the CDR3, the DNA is TGTGCCAGCAGCTTATCGCCGGGGGCGCACTACGAGCAGTACTTC.

This clone was observed a few times. This sequence joins TRBV6-5 and TRBJ1-2; no reliable D call. V lost 2 bases to trimming and J lost 8 bases, with 9 bases between them. CDR1 and CDR2 (germline): MNHEY, SVGAGI. This CDR3 region has 12 residues. The DNA for the CDR3 is TGTGCCAGCAGTTACCGTCCGGGGGGCTACACCTTC. Translating it yields CASSYRPGGYTF.

V and J are TRBV13 and TRBJ1-2; a weak D match, TRBD1 (5 bases). CDR3 length equals 12 residues. The V gene's germline CDR1 is PRHDT and CDR2 FYEKMQ (reference sequence). V lost 5 bases and J 8 bases, leaving 12 bases between the germline ends. CDR3 bases: TGTGCCAGCAGCCAAGGGGACCCAGGCTACACCTTC. This codes for CASSQGDPGYTF.

The chain carries TRBV7-2 and TRBJ2-1; 7 bases line up with TRBD1. The V gene's germline CDR1 is SGHTA and CDR2 FQGNSA. The CDR3 contains 14 residues. Trimming at V came to 5 bases and at J to 4 bases, leaving 5 bases not matched to a gene. CDR3 region: CASSRGQTYNEQFF. The CDR3 nucleotides read TGTGCCAGCAGCCGGGGACAGACTTACAATGAGCAGTTCTTC.

The V call is TRBV6-6, the J call TRBJ2-7, with a possible D match to TRBD1 (6 bases). In germline, CDR1 is MNHNY, CDR2 SVGAGI (reference sequence). The CDR3 sequence is 13 residues long. With 5 bases removed from V and 3 bases from J, the gap between germline ends came to 11 bases. In DNA form, the CDR3 reads TGTGCCAGCAGTCCCGGGACATACTACGAGCAGTACTTC. It translates to CASSPGTYYEQYF.

This clone appeared a few times. This rearrangement joins TRBV14 to TRBJ1-2; D is uncertain. Per the germline V gene, CDR1 is SGHDN and CDR2 is FVKESK. The CDR3 runs to 15 residues. The V and J ends lost 3 bases and 8 bases respectively, with 19 bases between them. As DNA, the CDR3 is TGTGCCAGCAGCCAGACCCGACCGCAAACCAGGGGCTACACCTTC. This translates into CASSQTRPQTRGYTF.

This clone occurred many times. The genes are TRBV7-9 and TRBJ2-3, with 8 nucleotides matching TRBD1. Germline V lookup: CDR1 SEHNR, CDR2 FQNEAQ (reference sequence). The J segment lost 3 bases and the V segment lost 4 bases, leaving 9 bases of the junction unmatched. The CDR3 is 16 residues long. The CDR3 bases are TGTGCCAGCAGCTACCCGGCAGGGGGCGGTACAGATACGCAGTATTTT. Translation: CASSYPAGGGTDTQYF.

This chain links TRBV6-5 with TRBJ1-2; 11 positions agree with TRBD1. The CDR3 is 14 residues long. Germline CDR1 and CDR2: MNHEY and SVGAGI. J was trimmed by 7 bases and V by 7 bases; bases with no gene match: 8. The CDR3 DNA sequence: TGTGCCAGCAAACGGACAGGGGGCGAAGGTGGCTACACCTTC. It yields the protein CASKRTGGEGGYTF.

The chain links TRBV28 to TRBJ1-2; D perhaps matches TRBD1 (6 bases). Trimming took 6 bases from V and 4 from J, leaving 12 bases between them. The germline gives CDR1 MDHEN, CDR2 SYDVKM. The CDR3 has 13 amino acids. The CDR3 loop reads CASRPSGVYGYTF. For the CDR3, the DNA is TGTGCCAGCAGGCCCTCAGGGGTCTATGGCTACACCTTC.

This sequence joins TRBV9 and TRBJ2-7, with TRBD2 matching over 7 bases. Per germline, CDR1 SGDLS and CDR2 YYNGEE. CDR3 length equals 14 residues. With 0 bases clipped from V and 6 bases from J, the junction kept 6 bases outside the gene matches. CDR3 coding DNA: TGTGCCAGCAGCGTAGTGGCGGGAGAGGGCGAGCAGTACTTC. Translating gives CASSVVAGEGEQYF.